This is a list of T cell receptor beta chains from one sample in a study of T cell changes during pregnancy in multiple sclerosis. TCRdb keeps only in-frame clones here, not all; method: immunoSEQ multiplex PCR. This table has 40,000 or so clones, 70% to 90% appearing once. The material was CD8+ T cells from peripheral blood mononuclear cells, obtained in the first trimester of pregnancy. These receptors originate from a female donor with multiple sclerosis, enrolled in a pregnancy study. CDR3s include the opening cysteine and the closing phenylalanine or tryptophan. D genes are given only for firm matches. A row's size may be missing; if present it is once, few, many or a size class.

V gene	J gene	clone size	D gene	CDR3 DNA	CDR3 protein
TRBV7-9	TRBJ2-3	once	TRBD2	TGTGCCAGCAGCTCCTCCGGGACTAGCGGAGATACGCAGTATTTT	CASSSSGTSGDTQYF
TRBV5-8	TRBJ2-2	once	NA	TGTGCCAGCAGCTTGGAGGGGGCCGGGGAGCTGTTTTTT	CASSLEGAGELFF
TRBV12-5	TRBJ2-2	NA	NA	TGTGCTAGTGGTTATAGGCAGGGGAACACCGGGGAGCTGTTTTTT	CASGYRQGNTGELFF
TRBV4-3	TRBJ2-7	NA	TRBD2	TGCGCCAGCAGCCAGTCTCTAGATCTTGTTCCCGGGACTAGCGGACCCTACGAGCAGTACTTC	CASSQSLDLVPGTSGPYEQYF
TRBV4-3	TRBJ1-1	NA	NA	TGCGCCAGCAGCTTACGGACAGAAAAGAACACTGAAGCTTTCTTT	CASSLRTEKNTEAFF
TRBV12-5	TRBJ1-2	NA	NA	TGTGCTAGTGGCCCCAAGGGGGGGGCGGACTATGGCTACACCTTC	CASGPKGGADYGYTF
TRBV4-3	TRBJ2-2	NA	TRBD2	TGCGCCAGCAGCCAAGATCGGAGCGGGGGGAACACCGGGGAGCTGTTTTTT	CASSQDRSGGNTGELFF
TRBV21-1	TRBJ2-1	NA	NA	TGTGCCAGCAGCGAGGGGGGGGGCAATGAGCAGTTCTTC	CASSEGGGNEQFF
TRBV4-1	TRBJ2-7	NA	TRBD1	TGCGCCAGCAGCCAAGGTCCGACCGGGACAGACTACGAGCAGTACTTC	CASSQGPTGTDYEQYF
TRBV7-2	TRBJ1-2	NA	NA	TGTGCCAGCAGGCAGATTTATGGCTACACCTTC	CASRQIYGYTF
TRBV6-5	TRBJ1-1	NA	TRBD1	TGTGCCAGCAGTTACAGGGGGCCCCCGAACACTGAAGCTTTCTTT	CASSYRGPPNTEAFF
TRBV9	TRBJ2-6	NA	NA	TGTGCCAGCAGCGTACGGCCAGCGTCTGGGGCCAACGTCCTGACTTTC	CASSVRPASGANVLTF
TRBV4-2	TRBJ1-3	medium-sized	NA	TGTGCCAGCAGCCAGTGGGCGGCGGGAGGAAACACCATATATTTT	CASSQWAAGGNTIYF
TRBV29-1	TRBJ2-7	NA	NA	TGCAGCGTTGTAAAACAGGGTATCGACGAGCAGTACTTC	CSVVKQGIDEQYF
TRBV29-1	TRBJ2-1	NA	NA	TGCAGCGTTTTAGTGGTTGAGCAGTTCTTC	CSVLVVEQFF
TRBV7-8	TRBJ2-3	NA	NA	TGTGCCAGCAGCCCATGGGCAGGGGACCCCGCAGATACGCAGTATTTT	CASSPWAGDPADTQYF
TRBV4-2	TRBJ2-7	many	TRBD1	TGTGCCAGCAGCCAAGGGGACAGCCCAGCGACGTACGAGCAGTACTTC	CASSQGDSPATYEQYF
TRBV6-5	TRBJ1-6	NA	TRBD1	TGTGCCAGCAGAACAGGGGGCAACTCACCCCTCCACTTT	CASRTGGNSPLHF
TRBV4-1	TRBJ2-7	NA	NA	TGCGCCAGCAGCCAAGATTTGGGGGGTTACGAGCAGTACTTC	CASSQDLGGYEQYF
TRBV15	TRBJ1-5	NA	TRBD1	TGTGCCACCAGCTGGACAGGGGGAGATCAGCCCCAGCATTTT	CATSWTGGDQPQHF
TRBV4-1	TRBJ2-5	NA	NA	TGCGCCAGCACCCTTGAAGAGGACCAGGCAGGGGAGACCCAGTACTTC	CASTLEEDQAGETQYF
TRBV9	TRBJ2-7	once	TRBD1	TGTGCCAGCAGCGTAGCCCCGGGACAGGGGCAAGAGCAGTACTTC	CASSVAPGQGQEQYF
TRBV5-5	TRBJ2-7	NA	TRBD1	TGTGCCAGCCTGGCCCCGGGACAGGGCGGCGAGCAGTACTTC	CASLAPGQGGEQYF
TRBV7-9	TRBJ2-7	NA	NA	TGTGCCAGCAGCTTAGCCGCGCCAGGGGGGACCTACGAGCAGTACTTC	CASSLAAPGGTYEQYF
TRBV5-5	TRBJ1-5	NA	NA	TGTGCCAGCAGCTCCACAGGGTTGGGCAATCAGCCCCAGCATTTT	CASSSTGLGNQPQHF
TRBV6-5	TRBJ1-3	NA	NA	TGTGCCAGCCAGAGCTCCGGGGCTGGAAACACCATATATTTT	CASQSSGAGNTIYF
TRBV6-4	TRBJ2-3	NA	TRBD2	TGTGCCAGCAGTGCAGCAGCGGGGGGGCCAAAGGGGCAGTATTTT	CASSAAAGGPKGQYF
TRBV7-2	TRBJ2-7	NA	TRBD2	TGTGCCAGCAGCCCCTGGGGGGGGTTATACTACGAGCAGTACTTC	CASSPWGGLYYEQYF
TRBV4-1	TRBJ2-2	NA	TRBD1	TGCGCCAGCAGCCGCAGGCCCGGGACAGGGACCACCGGGGAGCTGTTTTTT	CASSRRPGTGTTGELFF
TRBV19	TRBJ2-1	NA	TRBD2	TGTGCCAGTAGTATTGATGGACTAGCGGGGGGACTCTCCTACAATGAGCAGTTCTTC	CASSIDGLAGGLSYNEQFF